Given below is one T cell receptor (beta chain) in context. Antigen unknown. Extracted from the samples, RNA was reverse transcribed into cDNA to serve as the sequencing template. TCRdb's table, derived via immunoSEQ multiplex PCR, lists solely in-frame clones and lacks some. The sample consists of 45,000 to 60,000 clones, over 95% of them appearing once. The data were taken from a study of CD8+ T cells in alopecia areata. Peripheral blood, together with lesional scalp punch biopsies, was collected from alopecia areata patients. Trimming left V 1 base short and J 7 bases short, with 13 bases between. Germline CDR1 and CDR2: MGHRA and YSYEKL. The CDR3 length is 14 residues. General study points: Compared with normal scalp, lesional scalp had higher clonality and more expanded CD8+ clones. Among the cells sequenced in scalp samples are also the resident alphabeta T cells of normal skin.

The clonotype comes from a human donor with alopecia areata. The chain is built from TRBV4-1 and TRBJ1-2; D perhaps matches TRBD1 (5 bases). The sequencing here drew on CD8+ T cells sorted from blood, taken at week 0. For the CDR3, the DNA is TGCGCCAGCAGCCAAGGCCCCAGGGACGCTGGCTACACCTTC. This encodes CASSQGPRDAGYTF.